The next 3 T cell receptor beta chains were all read from a single sample in a study of untreated major depressive disorder. The repertoire was sequenced with immunoSEQ multiplex PCR; TCRdb's copy has only in-frame clones and lacks some. Among about 19,000 clones, roughly 90% were seen once, and the ten largest hold less than 0.75%. Findings and caveats of the study: TRBV05-01 (Vbeta 5.1) usage was higher in CD4+ T cells of depressed patients than controls.

These receptors have no known antigen. The sequenced sample consisted of CD4+ T cells from PBMCs. Receptors were obtained from a woman aged 40-49 years with major depressive disorder.

This chain joins TRBV30 and TRBJ1-3, with D perhaps TRBD1 (5 bases). In germline, CDR1 is GTSNPN, CDR2 SVGIG (reference sequence). The CDR3 totals 13 residues. Trimming took 1 base from V and 2 from J, leaving 6 bases between them. The DNA for the CDR3 is TGTGCCTGGAGTGGGGGGGCTGGAAACACCATATATTTT. It is translated as CAWSGGAGNTIYF.

This clone was observed once. J is TRBJ2-7 and V is TRBV5-1; 13 bases line up with TRBD2. V gave up 2 bases and J gave up 7 bases; unmatched junction bases: 12. CDR3 size: 17 residues. In germline, CDR1 is SGHRS, CDR2 YFSETQ. The DNA of the CDR3 is TGCGCCAGCAGCTTCGGACTAGCGGGGGTCCCGAGTAGGGAGCAGTACTTC. This gives the protein CASSFGLAGVPSREQYF.

This sequence joins TRBV4-1 and TRBJ2-3, with D maybe TRBD1 (6 bases). The CDR3 spans 20 residues. The V gene's germline CDR1 is MGHRA and CDR2 YSYEKL. Trimming left V 2 bases short and J 6 bases short, with 30 bases between. CDR3 region: CASSQRPQGLRGPQGDTQYF. In DNA, the CDR3 is TGCGCCAGCAGCCAAAGGCCGCAGGGTCTTAGGGGTCCCCAGGGGGATACGCAGTATTTT.